The text below deals with one TCR beta chain. This sample was included in a study of T cells and Merkel cell carcinoma outcomes. Trimming took off 5 bases at V and 7 bases at J, with 20 bases between the two ends. This CDR3 spans 15 amino acids. Germline V lookup: CDR1 MDHEN, CDR2 SYDVKM. Libraries were prepared by immunoSEQ multiplex PCR; TCRdb keeps only in-frame clonotypes and omits some of them. This repertoire shows about 19,000 clones, around 79% found once; its top ten account for approximately 2.8%. This TCR was recovered from a human donor with Merkel cell carcinoma. The V gene is TRBV28, the J gene TRBJ1-1; tentative D call: TRBD1 (5 bases). The source material was tumor tissue from Merkel cell carcinoma. CDR3: CASSPGAGRVGEAFF. The CDR3 DNA sequence: TGTGCCAGCAGTCCCGGGGCGGGAAGGGTCGGTGAAGCTTTCTTT.